The source of this TCR beta chain is a study of blood T cells in healthy people across ages. As for the study in general: Per two T cells, about one barcoded beta molecule was captured through template switching.

Germline values: CDR1 DFQATT, CDR2 SNEGSKA (reference sequence). The CDR3 is 15 residues long. Unmatched junction bases numbered 7, after V lost 1 base and J lost 8 bases. All donors came from Russia, were Caucasian and healthy, and spanned ages roughly 6 to 100. Study-wide points: No one knew whether donors had CMV, which possibly confounded expanded clonotype changes. The diversity estimates, figures obtained from one million T cells, were considered underestimates.

The second PCR ran about 6 to 11 cycles with a sample-barcoded 5' primer and J-beta primers. TCRdb reanalysed the 5' RACE reads using MiXCR and keeps one entry per CDR3 protein. The sample shows roughly 800,000 distinct CDR3 sequences, 55% to 70% of them seen only once. A remark on this clonotype: The antigen remains undetermined.

The chain carries TRBV20-1 and TRBJ2-3, with 12 bases that match TRBD2. This receptor was identified in a man aged 25 to 45 in good health. The sample taken for sequencing was blood. CDR3: CSARVASGGVGTQYF. The CDR3 DNA sequence: TGCAGTGCTAGAGTGGCTAGCGGGGGGGTTGGTACGCAGTATTTT.